The 23 T cell receptor beta chains below all came from one sample that was sequenced in a study of blood T cells in healthy people across ages. For the second PCR, which ran for about 6 to 11 cycles, a sample-barcoded 5' primer and a J-beta primer mix were used. TCRdb reanalysed the 5' RACE reads using MiXCR and keeps one entry per CDR3 protein. The profile shows 1,300,000 or so distinct CDR3 sequences, approximately 59% of them singletons. The sequenced sample was blood. All receptors come from a man younger than 35 in good health.

This clonotype was counted only a few times. This sequence joins TRBV13 and TRBJ2-5, with 8 bases lining up with TRBD1. The last part of the DNA fits TRBJ2-7 better; the J call may be wrong. CDR3 length: 16 residues. CDR1 and CDR2 (germline): PRHDT, FYEKMQ (reference sequence). CDR3 region: CASRKWTGTGFYEQYF. The CDR3 DNA sequence: TGTGCCAGCAGGAAGTGGACCGGGACAGGCTTCTACGAGCAGTACTTC.

The chain has TRBV10-2 and TRBJ2-3, with a weak D call TRBD2 (5 bases). Germline CDR1 reads WSHSY; CDR2 reads SAAADI. V lost 1 base and J lost 4, with 12 bases in between. The CDR3 has 15 residues. CDR3 protein: CASSEWGARPDTQYF. Here the CDR3 DNA reads TGCGCCAGCAGTGAGTGGGGAGCGCGCCCAGATACGCAGTATTTT.

The V gene is TRBV13, the J gene TRBJ2-5, with 8 bases that match TRBD1. This CDR3 has 14 amino acids. Germline CDR1 reads PRHDT; CDR2 reads FYEKMQ (reference sequence). The V segment lost 3 bases and the J segment 5 bases; nucleotides outside the gene matches: 5. The CDR3 coding sequence is TGTGCCAGCAGCTTGACAGGGGACGGGGAGACCCAGTACTTC. Amino acid sequence: CASSLTGDGETQYF.

The chain combines TRBV6-2 or TRBV6-3 with TRBJ2-2; D remains unclear. The CDR3 is 13 residues long. Per germline, CDR1 MNHEY and CDR2 SVGEGT. V was pared by 2 bases and J by 6 bases, with 7 bases between. CDR3 bases: TGTGCCAGCAGTTACCCCCCACCCGGGGAGCTGTTTTTT. As protein: CASSYPPPGELFF.

This clonotype was seen a few times. The rearrangement links TRBV4-1 to TRBJ2-5; the D is unclear. Germline values: CDR1 MGHRA, CDR2 YSYEKL. V dropped 1 base and J dropped 3 bases, with 12 bases sitting between them. This CDR3 has 15 residues. In DNA form, the CDR3 reads TGCGCCAGCAGCCAAGGTCCCAGCCACGAAGAGACCCAGTACTTC. Translating gives CASSQGPSHEETQYF.

The chain links TRBV12-3 or TRBV12-4 to TRBJ2-3, with D possibly matching TRBD2 (6 bases). V was pared by 7 bases and J by 1 base, with 12 bases between. The CDR3 has 14 residues. In DNA, the CDR3 is TGTGCCAGCACCACAGGCGGGGGCACAGATACGCAGTATTTT. It encodes CASTTGGGTDTQYF.

V and J are TRBV12-3 or TRBV12-4 and TRBJ1-1; perhaps TRBD1 as D (6 bases). Trimming pared 5 bases from V and 10 bases from J, leaving 20 bases between. The CDR3 spans 14 residues. In nucleotides, the CDR3 is TGTGCCAGCAGTCCCCGGGACACCGGCCGGCGAGCTTTCTTT. Protein: CASSPRDTGRRAFF.

This sequence joins TRBV28 and TRBJ2-1, with 9 bases identical to TRBD1. There are 16 residues in the CDR3. J lost 6 bases, V lost 3 bases, and 9 bases had no gene match. The germline gives CDR1 MDHEN, CDR2 SYDVKM. The CDR3 spells CASSFFGRGQGNEQFF. In DNA, the CDR3 is TGTGCCAGCAGTTTTTTTGGTAGGGGACAGGGCAATGAGCAGTTCTTC. Supplemented by reference TRBV28 and TRBJ2-1, the full variable domain reads DVKVTQSSRYLVKRTGEKVFLECVQDMDHENMFWYRQDPGLGLRLIYFSYDVKMKEKGDIPEGYSVSREKKERFSLILESASTNQTSMYLCASSFFGRGQGNEQFFGPGTRLTVL.

V usage is TRBV3-1 and J usage is TRBJ2-3; 7 nucleotides line up with TRBD2. The trim removed 5 bases at V and 1 base at J, leaving 6 bases unmatched. CDR1 LGHDT and CDR2 YNNKEL come from the germline V gene (reference sequence). The CDR3 consists of 15 residues. The CDR3 DNA follows: TGTGCCAGCAGCGCTCAAGCGGGACGCACAGATACGCAGTATTTT. This gives the protein CASSAQAGRTDTQYF.

This clonotype was detected only a few times. The chain joins TRBV29-1 to TRBJ1-2, with no clear D. V lost 5 bases and J lost 3, with 10 bases in between. There are 12 residues in the CDR3. The germline gives CDR1 SQVTM, CDR2 ANQGSEA. CDR3: CSVQPTDYGYTF. The CDR3 bases are TGCAGCGTTCAACCTACAGACTATGGCTACACCTTC.

This clonotype was counted between two and nine times. J is TRBJ2-1 and V is TRBV29-1, with D maybe TRBD1 (6 bases). V was shortened by 5 bases and J by 12 bases, with 20 bases between the two germline ends. The length of the CDR3 is 13 residues. Germline V lookup: CDR1 SQVTM, CDR2 ANQGSEA. In DNA form, the CDR3 reads TGCAGCGTTCGCAGGGGCTTAGATCGTACGCAGTTCTTC. Translating it yields CSVRRGLDRTQFF.

CDR3: CASTRLAGGNDEQYF. The DNA of the CDR3 is TGTGCCAGCACCCGATTAGCGGGAGGTAACGACGAGCAGTACTTC. The V and J genes are TRBV11-2 and TRBJ2-7, with 10 bases fitting TRBD2. V lost 7 bases and J lost 5; bases outside the gene matches: 11. The germline CDR1 and CDR2 sequences are SGHAT and FQNNGV. The CDR3 is 15 residues long.

The chain employs TRBV4-3 and TRBJ2-1; no clear D. Trimming left V 1 base short and J 8 bases short, with 9 bases between. The CDR3 consists of 13 residues. The germline gives CDR1 LGHNA, CDR2 YSLEER. The CDR3: CASSQGVGHEQFF. The CDR3 nucleotides read TGCGCCAGCAGCCAAGGGGTAGGGCATGAGCAGTTCTTC.

The chain employs TRBV4-2 and TRBJ2-6; D might be TRBD1 or TRBD2, each matching 5 bases. Germline loops: CDR1 LGHNA, CDR2 YNFKEQ. Trimming removed 1 base at V and 2 bases at J, with 18 bases between. The CDR3 runs to 19 residues. The CDR3 is CASSQARGQSGPGANVLTF. CDR3 DNA sequence: TGTGCCAGCAGCCAAGCCCGTGGGCAGTCGGGGCCTGGGGCCAACGTCCTGACTTTC.

Concerning this clonotype: A read error may account for a junction end that differs from germline. The chain combines TRBV5-1 with TRBJ2-6; perhaps D is TRBD1 or TRBD2 (6 bases each). There are 16 residues in the CDR3. Germline loops: CDR1 SGHRS, CDR2 YFSETQ. This CDR3 is CASSLVGGSGANVPTF. The CDR3 nucleotides are TGCGCCAGCAGCTTGGTGGGGGGCTCTGGGGCCAACGTCCCGACTTTC. Together with reference TRBV5-1 and TRBJ2-6, the CDR3 gives the full variable domain: KAGVTQTPRYLIKTRGQQVTLSCSPISGHRSVSWYQQTPGQGLQFLFEYFSETQRNKGNFPGRFSGRQFSNSRSEMNVSTLELGDSALYLCASSLVGGSGANVPTFGAGSRLTVL.

This clonotype was found once. This chain uses TRBV11-2 with TRBJ1-2; weak D call: TRBD1 (6 bases). Germline V gene data show CDR1 as SGHAT and CDR2 as FQNNGV. V gave up 0 bases and J gave up 7 bases, with 15 bases separating them. CDR3 length: 15 residues. CDR3 sequence reads: CASSLDSQGGGGYTF. The CDR3, as DNA: TGTGCCAGCAGCTTAGATTCCCAGGGAGGGGGTGGCTACACCTTC.

Comment on this clonotype: At one end the junction does not follow the germline gene, possibly because of a read error. The gene calls are TRBV11-2 and TRBJ2-5; tentative D call: TRBD2 (6 bases). Germline V gives CDR1 SGHAT, CDR2 FQNNGV. The CDR3 loop spans 14 amino acids. CDR3 DNA sequence: TGTGCCGGCAGTCACAGCGGGCCAAAAGAGACCCAGTACTTC. This codes for CAGSHSGPKETQYF.

The chain couples TRBV5-1 to TRBJ2-1, with 7 bases identical to TRBD2. This CDR3 has 22 amino acids. CDR1 and CDR2 (germline): SGHRS, YFSETQ. V was pared by 6 bases and J by 3 bases, with 30 bases of the junction left unmatched. The CDR3 DNA reads as TGCGCCAGCACCCCTTTTGCCGGGACTACCCCTACCACCGAGGCCCTCTACAATGAGCAGTTCTTC. This gives the protein CASTPFAGTTPTTEALYNEQFF.

Comment on this clonotype: An end of the junction does not agree with germline; a read error may underlie this. This chain connects TRBV20-1 to TRBJ1-5; the match to TRBD1 covers 10 bases. The CDR3 totals 15 residues. Looked up from germline, CDR1 is DFQATT and CDR2 is SNEGSKA (reference sequence). The CDR3 loop reads CSATRMTGGKQPQHF. The CDR3 DNA is TGCAGTGCTACTAGAATGACAGGGGGCAAACAGCCCCAGCATTTT.

The chain combines TRBV11-2 with TRBJ2-4; 12 bases are shared with TRBD1. Trimming removed 1 base from V and 0 bases from J; junction bases left unmatched: 19. The germline V gene has CDR1 SGHAT and CDR2 FQNNGV. This CDR3 has 23 amino acids. The CDR3 is CASSLGGTGGGSGPLLAKNIQYF. The CDR3 DNA follows: TGTGCCAGCAGCTTAGGGGGGACAGGGGGCGGAAGTGGACCCCTATTAGCCAAAAACATTCAGTACTTC.

The V gene is TRBV7-9, the J gene TRBJ2-7, with a possible D match to TRBD2 (5 bases). Trimming stripped 6 bases from V and 2 bases from J, with 11 bases between. CDR1 is SEHNR, CDR2 FQNEAQ, per germline (reference sequence). The CDR3 consists of 13 residues. CDR3 nucleotide sequence: TGTGCCAGCAGAGGACTCGTACCCTACGAGCAGTACTTC. As protein: CASRGLVPYEQYF.

This clonotype was seen a few times. V and J are TRBV11-1 and TRBJ2-1; TRBD2 matches at 11 bases. The trim removed 3 bases at V and 4 bases at J, leaving 5 bases unmatched. From germline, CDR1 is SGHAT and CDR2 FQDESV (reference sequence). This CDR3 has 16 residues. CDR3 in DNA: TGTGCCAGCAGCTTGTGGACTAGCGGGCGTTACAATGAGCAGTTCTTC. Its translation: CASSLWTSGRYNEQFF.

The J gene is TRBJ2-1, the V gene TRBV4-2; 12 nucleotides align to TRBD2. V lost 3 bases and J lost 3; bases outside the gene matches: 6. The V gene's germline CDR1 is LGHNA and CDR2 YNFKEQ. The CDR3 totals 17 residues. In nucleotides, the CDR3 is TGTGCCAGCAGCCAGTACAGACTAGCGGGAGACTACAATGAGCAGTTCTTC. Its protein is CASSQYRLAGDYNEQFF.